This T cell receptor beta chain comes out of a study of blood T cell repertoires in COVID-19. Background on the study: Specimens from acute and convalescent COVID-19 originated in the United States, Italy and Spain. PBMCs, B-cell-depleted T cells, or T cells were the source of the cDNA or gDNA that made up the material.

In the authors' methods: By means of reference gene primer amplification, nucleated cell counts were estimated. Assay used: immunoSEQ multiplex PCR; TCRdb lists only in-frame clones, some missing. The V and J calls and clone size are taken from that table; D and trimming were inferred from the DNA. The sample has roughly 100,000 clones; 80% to 90% are singletons. Sample: peripheral blood. The sequence derives from a human donor in a cohort sampled during active COVID-19.

CDR3 sequence reads: CASRPWSSYNSPLHF. In nucleotides, the CDR3 is TGTGCCAGCAGGCCCTGGAGCTCCTATAATTCACCCCTCCACTTT. This chain connects TRBV6-5 to TRBJ1-6; D remains ambiguous. The CDR3 is 15 residues long. The V end lost 6 bases, the J end lost 0 bases, and 9 bases lay between the germline ends. Germline assignment: CDR1 MNHEY and CDR2 SVGAGI.